A single sample is the source of the 15 T cell receptor beta chains below, sequenced in a study of blood T cell repertoires in COVID-19. Libraries were prepared by immunoSEQ multiplex PCR; TCRdb keeps only in-frame clonotypes and omits some of them. The repertoire holds approximately 200,000 clones, with around 90% as singletons. Input material: PBMCs or T cells enriched from blood (not recorded which). The receptors stem from a woman aged 30 to 39 who had recovered from COVID-19.

The chain has TRBV6-2 or TRBV6-3 and TRBJ1-2; tentative D call: TRBD1 (6 bases). Trimming removed 3 bases at V and 8 bases at J, with 19 bases between. CDR3 length equals 15 residues. Germline CDR1 reads MNHEY; CDR2 reads SVGEGT. The CDR3 region has the DNA TGTGCCAGCAGTTATTGGAACAGGGTCGGGCACGGCTACACCTTC. This translates into CASSYWNRVGHGYTF.

The rearrangement uses TRBV5-1 and TRBJ1-5; TRBD1 is a possible D gene (5 bases). V was clipped by 4 bases and J by 4 bases, with 15 bases between them. Germline loops: CDR1 SGHRS, CDR2 YFSETQ. The CDR3 contains 15 residues. CDR3 region: CASSPTSGGNQPQHF. CDR3 sequence (DNA): TGCGCCAGCAGCCCTACGTCGGGGGGGAATCAGCCCCAGCATTTT. Full variable domain (outside the CDR3, taken from reference TRBV5-1 and TRBJ1-5): KAGVTQTPRYLIKTRGQQVTLSCSPISGHRSVSWYQQTPGQGLQFLFEYFSETQRNKGNFPGRFSGRQFSNSRSEMNVSTLELGDSALYLCASSPTSGGNQPQHFGDGTRLSIL.

V usage is TRBV5-1 and J usage is TRBJ1-6, with 8 bases fitting TRBD1. The CDR3 covers 15 residues. Germline lookup yields CDR1 SGHRS and CDR2 YFSETQ. Unmatched junction bases numbered 10, after V lost 4 bases and J lost 10 bases. The CDR3 loop reads CASSSTQGADSPLHF. For the CDR3, the DNA is TGCGCCAGCAGCAGTACCCAGGGGGCGGACTCACCCCTCCACTTT.

This clone was counted at least ten times. The V gene is TRBV7-2, the J gene TRBJ2-7; D is ambiguous. V lost 1 base and J 2 bases, leaving 15 bases between the germline ends. Germline loops: CDR1 SGHTA, CDR2 FQGNSA. The CDR3 has 16 residues. For the CDR3, the DNA is TGTGCCAGCAGCTTAGTCCCGGAGAAGCCACCCTACGAGCAGTACTTC. Protein: CASSLVPEKPPYEQYF. Drawing the rest from reference TRBV7-2 and TRBJ2-7, the complete variable domain is GAGVSQSPSNKVTEKGKDVELRCDPISGHTALYWYRQSLGQGLEFLIYFQGNSAPDKSGLPSDRFSAERTGGSVSTLTIQRTQQEDSAVYLCASSLVPEKPPYEQYFGPGTRLTVT.

This clone appeared a single time. The chain is built from TRBV11-3 and TRBJ2-5, with D possibly TRBD1 on 5 matching bases. The germline V gene encodes CDR1 SGHNT and CDR2 YENEEA. This CDR3 has 14 amino acids. Between the trimmed V and J ends, which lost 1 base and 6 bases, there was a span of 12 bases. This CDR3 is CASSLVQGDKTQYF. CDR3 sequence (DNA): TGTGCCAGCAGCTTAGTTCAGGGCGACAAGACCCAGTACTTC. Drawing the rest from reference TRBV11-3 and TRBJ2-5, the complete variable domain is EAGVVQSPRYKIIEKKQPVAFWCNPISGHNTLYWYLQNLGQGPELLIRYENEEAVDDSQLPKDRFSAERLKGVDSTLKIQPAELGDSAVYLCASSLVQGDKTQYFGPGTRLLVL.

The chain uses TRBV29-1 and TRBJ1-1; D uncertain. Germline V gene lookup returns CDR1 SQVTM and CDR2 ANQGSEA. The CDR3 has 13 residues. The V gene lost 6 bases and the J gene lost 1 base, with 12 bases spanning the gap. CDR3 in amino acids: CSVQSRGNTEAFF. The CDR3 DNA follows: TGCAGCGTCCAATCTAGAGGGAACACTGAAGCTTTCTTT.

This chain uses TRBV27 with TRBJ2-6, with 7 bases fitting TRBD1. This CDR3 region has 14 residues. CDR1 and CDR2 (germline): MNHEY, SMNVEV (reference sequence). V was clipped by 9 bases and J by 4 bases; unmatched bases: 6. The CDR3, as DNA: TGTGCCAGTTCACAGGGGCCCGGGGCCAACGTCCTGACTTTC. The encoded protein is CASSQGPGANVLTF.

V and J are TRBV7-2 and TRBJ1-5; D possibly corresponds to TRBD1 (5 bases). V dropped 7 bases and J dropped 1 base, with 11 bases sitting between them. The CDR3 is made up of 14 amino acids. Looked up from germline, CDR1 is SGHTA and CDR2 is FQGNSA. The CDR3 reads CASTQGLSNQPQHF. The DNA of the CDR3 is TGTGCCAGCACCCAGGGATTGAGCAATCAGCCCCAGCATTTT.

The chain employs TRBV15 and TRBJ2-3; D remains ambiguous. Looked up from germline, CDR1 is LNHNV and CDR2 is YYDKDF (reference sequence). The CDR3 sequence is 15 residues long. With 0 bases removed from V and 6 bases from J, the gap between germline ends came to 13 bases. CDR3 coding DNA: TGTGCCACCAGCAGAGAACCGGTCTCCTTCGATACGCAGTATTTT. Its protein is CATSREPVSFDTQYF.

The chain is built from TRBV18 and TRBJ2-4; TRBD1 aligns across 7 bases. CDR1 is KGHSH and CDR2 is LQKENI in the germline V gene. This CDR3 spans 15 amino acids. V trimming: 2 bases; J trimming: 2 bases; junction bases outside the gene matches: 3. CDR3 bases: TGTGCCAGCTCACCAACGGGACAGACCAAAAACATTCAGTACTTC. This translates into CASSPTGQTKNIQYF.

This chain uses TRBV15 with TRBJ2-2; TRBD1 matches at 9 bases. Germline CDR1 LNHNV, CDR2 YYDKDF (reference sequence). The trim removed 5 bases at V and 3 bases at J, leaving 7 bases unmatched. This CDR3 is 16 amino acids long. CDR3 nucleotide sequence: TGTGCCACCAGCTACCGGACAGGGGAGCACACCGGGGAGCTGTTTTTT. Translation gives CATSYRTGEHTGELFF.

The chain uses TRBV18 and TRBJ2-7, with TRBD1 matching over 11 bases. This CDR3 is built from 15 residues. Germline CDR1 KGHSH, CDR2 LQKENI. Unmatched junction bases numbered 4, after V lost 6 bases and J lost 0 bases. CDR3 nucleotide sequence: TGTGCCAGCTCCCCCGGGACAGGGGGCTCCTACGAGCAGTACTTC. It encodes CASSPGTGGSYEQYF.

The chain joins TRBV2 to TRBJ2-2; 12 nucleotides match TRBD2. J lost 3 bases, V lost 2 bases, and 4 bases had no gene match. There are 17 residues in the CDR3. Germline assignment: CDR1 SNHLY and CDR2 FYNNEI. The CDR3 reads CASSELAGGPDTGELFF. CDR3 DNA: TGTGCCAGCAGTGAACTAGCGGGGGGGCCGGACACCGGGGAGCTGTTTTTT.

This chain joins TRBV25-1 and TRBJ2-5, with 9 positions matching TRBD1. The CDR3 covers 14 residues. The germline V gene encodes CDR1 MGHDK and CDR2 SYGVNS. V was pared by 2 bases and J by 4 bases, with 2 bases of the junction left unmatched. CDR3 loop: CASSEVGQGETQYF. The CDR3 nucleotides are TGTGCCAGCAGTGAAGTGGGACAGGGAGAGACCCAGTACTTC.

This clone came up a few times. A junction end diverges from the germline sequence, so it may reflect a read error. V usage is TRBV12-3 or TRBV12-4 and J usage is TRBJ1-5, with D perhaps matching TRBD1 (5 bases). This CDR3 comprises 13 residues. The CDR3 nucleotides are TGTGCCTGCAGGGAGTATAGCAATCAGCCCCAGCATTTT. Protein: CACREYSNQPQHF.